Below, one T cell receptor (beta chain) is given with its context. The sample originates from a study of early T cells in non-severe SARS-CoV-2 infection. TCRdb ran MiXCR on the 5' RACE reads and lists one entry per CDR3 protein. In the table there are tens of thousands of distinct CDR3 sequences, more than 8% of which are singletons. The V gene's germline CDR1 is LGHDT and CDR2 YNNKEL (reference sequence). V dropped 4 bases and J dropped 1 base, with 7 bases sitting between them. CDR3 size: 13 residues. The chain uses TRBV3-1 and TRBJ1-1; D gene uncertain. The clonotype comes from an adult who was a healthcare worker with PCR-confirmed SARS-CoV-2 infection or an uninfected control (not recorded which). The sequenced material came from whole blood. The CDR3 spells CASSRAGNTEAFF. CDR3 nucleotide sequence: TGTGCCAGCAGCCGCGCGGGGAACACTGAAGCTTTCTTT.